These 8 T cell receptor beta chains were sequenced from one sample in a study of beta chain features in type 1 diabetes. Study-level results: TCRB CDR3s from Type 1 diabetes patients were moderately but significantly shorter in all four CD4+ subsets.

No antigen is known for these receptors. cDNA synthesis used the whole RNA isolate, giving expressed TCRB sequences. TCRdb keeps only in-frame clones here, not all; method: immunoSEQ multiplex PCR. Counted here are about 240,000 clones, approximately 13% occurring once; the ten biggest clones make up approximately 0.018%. The specimen sequenced was naive CD4+ T cells from blood. All receptors derive from a man aged 25-40 years with type 1 diabetes.

The gene calls are TRBV5-4 and TRBJ2-5; D is unresolved. CDR1 and CDR2 from the germline V gene are SGHNT and YYREEE (reference sequence). The V gene lost 0 bases and the J gene lost 1 base, with 13 bases spanning the gap. The CDR3 is 16 residues long. CDR3 nucleotide sequence: TGTGCCAGCAGCTTGGATGGGCAGGAACCCCAAGAGACCCAGTACTTC. This codes for CASSLDGQEPQETQYF. Using reference TRBV5-4 and TRBJ2-5 for the parts outside the CDR3, the full variable domain is ETGVTQSPTHLIKTRGQQVTLRCSSQSGHNTVSWYQQALGQGPQFIFQYYREEENGRGNFPPRFSGLQFPNYSSELNVNALELDDSALYLCASSLDGQEPQETQYFGPGTRLLVL.

CDR3 region: CASSQQGLSNSPLHF. Here the CDR3 DNA reads TGTGCCAGCAGTCAACAGGGGTTGTCAAATTCACCCCTCCACTTT. V gene TRBV2 combines with J gene TRBJ1-6; 7 nucleotides match TRBD1. CDR1 is SNHLY, CDR2 FYNNEI, per germline. The CDR3 sequence is 15 residues long. V gave up 5 bases and J gave up 7 bases; unmatched junction bases: 8. The full variable domain, in which reference TRBV2 and TRBJ1-6 provide the parts outside the CDR3, is EPEVTQTPSHQVTQMGQEVILRCVPISNHLYFYWYRQILGQKVEFLVSFYNNEISEKSEIFDDQFSVERPDGSNFTLKIRSTKLEDSAMYFCASSQQGLSNSPLHFGNGTRLTVT.

CDR3 loop: CAWTSGPYEQYF. The CDR3, as DNA: TGTGCCTGGACTAGCGGGCCCTACGAGCAGTACTTC. The gene calls are TRBV30 and TRBJ2-7, with 8 bases that match TRBD2. The V and J ends lost 4 bases and 2 bases, in that order; junction bases with no gene match: 1. Germline-derived CDR1 and CDR2 are GTSNPN and SVGIG (reference sequence). The CDR3 runs 12 residues.

This clone was seen more than once but under ten times. The V call is TRBV5-4, the J call TRBJ2-1; 9 bases line up with TRBD2. This CDR3 spans 16 amino acids. Germline CDR1 SGHNT, CDR2 YYREEE (reference sequence). The V segment lost 0 bases and the J segment 4 bases; nucleotides outside the gene matches: 5. The CDR3 is CASSLDGREGYNEQFF. CDR3 DNA sequence: TGTGCCAGCAGCTTGGACGGGCGGGAGGGATACAATGAGCAGTTCTTC.

This chain joins TRBV7-9 and TRBJ2-5; 10 bases align to TRBD2. This CDR3 has 15 amino acids. The ends lost 7 bases at V and 5 bases at J; junction bases unmatched: 10. From germline, CDR1 is SEHNR and CDR2 FQNEAQ (reference sequence). The CDR3 is CASTLVLAGTETQYF. DNA for the CDR3: TGTGCCAGCACCCTCGTACTAGCGGGAACGGAGACCCAGTACTTC.

The chain couples TRBV11-2 to TRBJ1-2, with 11 bases identical to TRBD1. The V gene end was trimmed by 0 bases and the J gene end by 8 bases; junction bases not matched to a gene: 8. CDR1 SGHAT and CDR2 FQNNGV come from the germline V gene. This CDR3 region has 16 residues. The DNA of the CDR3 is TGTGCCAGCAGCTTAGATCCGGACAGGGGGCGAGGAGGCTACACCTTC. Its protein is CASSLDPDRGRGGYTF.

The chain carries TRBV5-1 and TRBJ2-7, with 10 bases matching TRBD2. The CDR3 extends over 15 amino acids. After removal of 2 bases from V and 3 bases from J, the junction contained 5 bases not matched to a gene. CDR1 and CDR2 from the germline V gene are SGHRS and YFSETQ. CDR3 nucleotide sequence: TGCGCCAGCAGCTTCGGACTAGCGGAGGGCTACGAGCAGTACTTC. Its protein product is CASSFGLAEGYEQYF.

This clone was seen more than once but under ten times. The chain employs TRBV25-1 and TRBJ2-5, with 8 bases that match TRBD2. Germline assignment: CDR1 MGHDK and CDR2 SYGVNS. The V gene end was trimmed by 6 bases and the J gene end by 2 bases; junction bases not matched to a gene: 14. The CDR3 spans 17 residues. The CDR3 nucleotides are TGTGCCAGCAGCCGGACACGAGCGGGGGCGACACAAGAGACCCAGTACTTC. It encodes CASSRTRAGATQETQYF.